Given below is one T cell receptor beta chain in context. Original processing notes: The assay estimated nucleated cells by amplifying reference gene primers. The method was immunoSEQ multiplex PCR; TCRdb's version includes in-frame clones alone and lacks a portion of them. V and J calls and clone size follow that table, whereas D and trimming were derived from the DNA. This table has 80,000 to 100,000 clones, 80% appearing once. The data are from a study of blood T cell repertoires in COVID-19. Study details: The origin of the acute and convalescent COVID-19 samples was the United States, Italy and Spain. T cells, B-cell-depleted T cells, or PBMCs provided the cDNA or gDNA that served as material.

Sequencing was done on a sample of peripheral blood. This sequence was found in a human donor in a cohort sampled during active COVID-19.

CDR3 region: CASSPKADSRRYF. Written as DNA, the CDR3 is TGTGCCAGCAGTCCGAAAGCGGACAGTCGCCGGTACTTC. J is TRBJ2-7 and V is TRBV27; maybe TRBD1 (6 bases). Trimming cost V 5 bases and J 12 bases, with 20 bases left between them. This CDR3 has 13 residues. Germline V gives CDR1 MNHEY, CDR2 SMNVEV (reference sequence).